This TCR beta chain was sequenced for a study of blood T cell repertoires in COVID-19. The CDR3 has 14 amino acids. J lost 2 bases, V lost 4 bases, and 3 bases had no gene match. Germline V gene sequence: CDR1 LGHNA, CDR2 YSLEER. TCRdb's copy holds only in-frame clones and misses some; the assay was immunoSEQ multiplex PCR. The repertoire holds more than 200,000 clones, with 90% to 95% as singletons. Sequencing was performed on PBMCs or T cells enriched from blood (not recorded which). This TCR derives from a woman between 18 and 30 years old who had recovered from COVID-19. The V and J genes are TRBV4-3 and TRBJ2-5; 8 bases are a match to TRBD2. For the CDR3, the DNA is TGCGCCAGCAGCCCTCGGGGGGGGCAAGAGACCCAGTACTTC. The encoded protein is CASSPRGGQETQYF.